These 9 T cell receptor beta chains were all obtained from the same sample, sequenced in a study of shared clonotypes between healthy human individuals. Profiled with immunoSEQ multiplex PCR; TCRdb holds only in-frame clones, not every one. The data contain approximately 980,000 clones, more than 75% of them seen just once; the ten biggest clones take up about 1.5%. Sequencing used memory CD4+ T cells sorted from blood. Subset given: CD45RA-negative fraction. The source is a man aged 18 to 29 in good health.

The chain combines TRBV5-1 with TRBJ2-7; no definite D call. CDR1 is SGHRS and CDR2 is YFSETQ in the germline V gene. With 4 bases removed from V and 0 bases from J, the gap between germline ends came to 11 bases. The CDR3 extends over 14 amino acids. The DNA for the CDR3 is TGCGCCAGCAGCCCCCACTCTCACTCCTACGAGCAGTACTTC. It translates to CASSPHSHSYEQYF.

The chain has TRBV23-1 and TRBJ2-5; D not certain. TRBV23-1 qualifies as an ORF whose function is uncertain. This CDR3 region has 13 residues. V was clipped by 3 bases and J by 2 bases, with 7 bases between them. CDR3 in DNA: TGCGCCAGCAGTCAGAAGCCACAAGAGACCCAGTACTTC. Protein product: CASSQKPQETQYF.

The J gene is TRBJ2-3, the V gene TRBV2, with TRBD1 matching over 11 bases. Trimming at V came to 6 bases and at J to 1 base, leaving 12 bases not matched to a gene. Germline CDR1 SNHLY, CDR2 FYNNEI. The CDR3 has 18 residues. The CDR3 loop is CASRSGTGGFGGTDTQYF. CDR3 DNA sequence: TGTGCCAGCAGATCCGGGACAGGGGGTTTCGGGGGCACAGATACGCAGTATTTT.

The rearrangement uses TRBV19 and TRBJ2-2; weak D call: TRBD1 (5 bases). CDR1 is LNHDA, CDR2 SQIVND, per germline (reference sequence). This CDR3 contains 15 residues. The V and J ends lost 3 bases and 2 bases respectively, with 10 bases between them. In nucleotides, the CDR3 is TGTGCCAGTAGTATTTCGACAGCAAACACCGGGGAGCTGTTTTTT. This translates into CASSISTANTGELFF.

The rearrangement uses TRBV11-3 and TRBJ2-1, with D possibly being TRBD2 (6 bases). Trimming removed 4 bases at V and 3 bases at J, with 7 bases between. Germline V CDR1 and CDR2: SGHNT, YENEEA. This CDR3 is 13 amino acids long. CDR3 protein: CASSSDYYNEQFF. The CDR3 DNA is TGTGCCAGCAGCTCGGACTACTACAATGAGCAGTTCTTC.

J is TRBJ1-2 and V is TRBV6-1; a possible D gene is TRBD1 (6 bases). Germline assignment: CDR1 MNHNS and CDR2 SASEGT. CDR3 length: 13 amino acids. Trimming removed 3 bases from V and 7 bases from J, with 12 bases in between. For the CDR3, the DNA is TGTGCCAGCAGTGATTGGAGGGGGGGTGGCTACACCTTC. Its protein product is CASSDWRGGGYTF.

The chain couples TRBV9 to TRBJ2-3; no clear D gene. This CDR3 is 15 amino acids long. V was shortened by 0 bases and J by 1 base, with 9 bases between the two germline ends. From germline, CDR1 is SGDLS and CDR2 YYNGEE. The CDR3 bases are TGTGCCAGCAGCGTAGACCCCCGCCGCACAGATACGCAGTATTTT. Translated: CASSVDPRRTDTQYF.

The CDR3 reads CAIKRRAEYNEQFF. CDR3 bases: TGTGCCATCAAACGACGAGCGGAGTACAATGAGCAGTTCTTC. This chain links TRBV10-3 with TRBJ2-1; possibly TRBD2 for D (5 bases). Trimming pared 7 bases from V and 4 bases from J, leaving 14 bases between. Germline V gene data show CDR1 as ENHRY and CDR2 as SYGVKD. CDR3 length equals 14 residues.

V gene TRBV9 combines with J gene TRBJ1-3; D gene ambiguous. Germline V gene lookup returns CDR1 SGDLS and CDR2 YYNGEE. Trimming removed 0 bases at V and 0 bases at J, with 10 bases between. The CDR3 has 16 amino acids. Here the CDR3 reads CASSVGESYSGNTIYF. The CDR3 bases are TGTGCCAGCAGCGTAGGGGAGTCTTACTCTGGAAACACCATATATTTT.